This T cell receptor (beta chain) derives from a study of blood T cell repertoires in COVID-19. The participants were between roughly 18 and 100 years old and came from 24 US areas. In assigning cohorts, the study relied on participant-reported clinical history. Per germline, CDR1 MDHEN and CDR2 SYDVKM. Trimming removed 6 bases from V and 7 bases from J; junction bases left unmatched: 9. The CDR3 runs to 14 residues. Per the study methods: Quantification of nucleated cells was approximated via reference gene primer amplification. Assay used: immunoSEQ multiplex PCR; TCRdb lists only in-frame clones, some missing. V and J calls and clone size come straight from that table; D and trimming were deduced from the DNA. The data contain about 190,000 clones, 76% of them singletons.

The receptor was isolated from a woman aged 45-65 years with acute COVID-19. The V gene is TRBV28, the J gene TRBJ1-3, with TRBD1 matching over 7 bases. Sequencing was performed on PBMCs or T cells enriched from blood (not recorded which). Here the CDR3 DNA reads TGTGCCAGCAGCCCCGCAGACAGGGCGAACACCATATATTTT. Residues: CASSPADRANTIYF.